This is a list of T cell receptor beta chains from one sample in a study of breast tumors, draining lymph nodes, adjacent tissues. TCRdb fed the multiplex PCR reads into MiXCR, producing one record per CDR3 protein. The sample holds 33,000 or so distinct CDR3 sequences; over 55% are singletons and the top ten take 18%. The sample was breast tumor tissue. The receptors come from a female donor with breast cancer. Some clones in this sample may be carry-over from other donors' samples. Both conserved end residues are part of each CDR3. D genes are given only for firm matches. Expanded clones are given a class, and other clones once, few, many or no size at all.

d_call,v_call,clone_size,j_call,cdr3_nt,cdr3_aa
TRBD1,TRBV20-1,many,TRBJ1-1,TGCAGTGCCCCAGGACAGGGGTGGAACACTGAAGCTTTCTTT,CSAPGQGWNTEAFF
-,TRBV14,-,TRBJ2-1,TGTGCCAGCAGCCAAGTCGTTGGCAATGGGCAGTTCTTC,CASSQVVGNGQFF
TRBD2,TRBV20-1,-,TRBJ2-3,TGCAGTGCCCCTCGGAGGGCGGGAGCTACAGATACGCAGTACTTT,CSAPRRAGATDTQYF
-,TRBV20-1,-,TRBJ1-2,TGCAGTGCCCCGACACCGGATAACTATGGCTACACCTTC,CSAPTPDNYGYTF
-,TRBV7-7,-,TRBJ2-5,TGTGCTAGCAGCTTAGGGACGGGGACCCAGTACTTC,CASSLGTGTQYF
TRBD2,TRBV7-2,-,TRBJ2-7,TGTGCCAGCAGCCTCACTAGCGGGGTTAGCTCCTACGAGCAGTACTTC,CASSLTSGVSSYEQYF
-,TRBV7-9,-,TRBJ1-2,TGTGCCAGCAGCTCAAATAGGGCGGGAACTTATGGCTACACCTTC,CASSSNRAGTYGYTF
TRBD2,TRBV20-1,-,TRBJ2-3,TGCAGTGCTAGCGGGAGGGACTATACGCAGTATTTT,CSASGRDYTQYF
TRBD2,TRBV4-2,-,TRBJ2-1,TGTGCCAGCAGCCAAGAGCGGGGGGTGCAAAGTGAGCAGTTCTTC,CASSQERGVQSEQFF
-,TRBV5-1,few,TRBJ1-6,TGCGCCAGCCGGAGGTCGACGAGTAATTCCCCCCTCCACTTT,CASRRSTSNSPLHF
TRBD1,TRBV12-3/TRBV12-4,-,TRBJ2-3,TGTGCCAGCAGTCCCGACCGGACCCGGACAGGGGGTACGCAGTATTTT,CASSPDRTRTGGTQYF
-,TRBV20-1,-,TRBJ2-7,TGCAGTGCCAGCGGACTTAAGTACGAGCAGTACTTC,CSASGLKYEQYF
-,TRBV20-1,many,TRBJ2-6,TGCAGTGCTTGTTGCTACTCTGGGGCCAACGTCCTGACTTTC,CSACCYSGANVLTF
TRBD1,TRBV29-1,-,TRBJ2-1,TGCAGCGGGGACAGGGGCAATGAGCAGTTCTTC,CSGDRGNEQFF
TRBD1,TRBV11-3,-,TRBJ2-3,TGTGCCAGCAGCTTGTTATGGACAGGGGCTATGAGTACAGATACGCAGTATTTT,CASSLLWTGAMSTDTQYF
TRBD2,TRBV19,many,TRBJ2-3,TGTGCCTCGACTAGCGGGGGGGCCGGGGGCACAGATACGCAGTATTTT,CASTSGGAGGTDTQYF
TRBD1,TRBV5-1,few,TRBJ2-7,TGCGCCAGCAGCTTGGTGGGACAGGGCTACGAGCAGTACTTC,CASSLVGQGYEQYF
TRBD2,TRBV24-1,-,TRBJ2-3,TGTGCCACCAGTGATGGAGGACTAGCGGGAGGGATTACAGATACGCAGTATTTT,CATSDGGLAGGITDTQYF
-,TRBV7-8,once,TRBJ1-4,TGCGCCAGCAGCCAAGATCGAGGGGGGGAAAAACTGTTTTTT,CASSQDRGGEKLFF
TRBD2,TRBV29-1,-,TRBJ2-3,TGCAGCGTTGATACGCGGGAGGGGTTAGATACGCAGTATTTT,CSVDTREGLDTQYF
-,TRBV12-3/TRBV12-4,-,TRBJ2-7,TGTGCCAGCAGTTTTTCCGATTACGAGCAGTACTTC,CASSFSDYEQYF
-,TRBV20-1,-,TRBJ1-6,TGCAGTGCTAGAGCTCCAATCCAGGGGTCCGCTTCACCCCTCCACTTT,CSARAPIQGSASPLHF
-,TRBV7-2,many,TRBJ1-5,TGTGCCAGCAGTATAGGGAGGGGCAATCAGCCCCAGCATTTT,CASSIGRGNQPQHF
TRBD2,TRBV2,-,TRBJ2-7,TGTGCCAGCAGTTGGACTAGCGGGAGGCTCTCCTACGAGCAGTACTTC,CASSWTSGRLSYEQYF
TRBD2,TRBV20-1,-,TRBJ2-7,TGCAGTGCCCCTAGCGGGAGGACCACCTACGAGCAGTACTTC,CSAPSGRTTYEQYF
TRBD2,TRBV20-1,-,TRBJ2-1,TGCAGTGCCGACCGGTGGACTAGCGGGGAGAGTGGGAGCAATGAGCAGTTCTTC,CSADRWTSGESGSNEQFF